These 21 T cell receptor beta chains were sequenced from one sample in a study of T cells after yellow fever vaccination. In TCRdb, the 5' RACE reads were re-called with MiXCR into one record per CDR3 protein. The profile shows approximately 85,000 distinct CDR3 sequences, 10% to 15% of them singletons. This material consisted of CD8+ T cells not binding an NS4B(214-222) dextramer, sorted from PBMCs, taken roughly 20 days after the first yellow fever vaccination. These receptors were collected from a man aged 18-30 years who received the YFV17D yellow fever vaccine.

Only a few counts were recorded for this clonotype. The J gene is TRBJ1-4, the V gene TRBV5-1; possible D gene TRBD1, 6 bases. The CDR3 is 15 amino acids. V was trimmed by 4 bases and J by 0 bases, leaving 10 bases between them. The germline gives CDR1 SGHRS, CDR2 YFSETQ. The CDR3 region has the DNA TGCGCCAGCAGCGCATACAGGGCAACTAATGAAAAACTGTTTTTT. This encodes CASSAYRATNEKLFF.

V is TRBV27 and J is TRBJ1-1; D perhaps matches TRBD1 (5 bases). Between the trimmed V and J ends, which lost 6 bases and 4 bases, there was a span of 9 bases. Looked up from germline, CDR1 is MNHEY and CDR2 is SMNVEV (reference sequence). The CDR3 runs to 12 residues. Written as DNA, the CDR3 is TGTGCCAGCAGCTCAGGGAGCACTGAAGCTTTCTTT. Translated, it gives CASSSGSTEAFF.

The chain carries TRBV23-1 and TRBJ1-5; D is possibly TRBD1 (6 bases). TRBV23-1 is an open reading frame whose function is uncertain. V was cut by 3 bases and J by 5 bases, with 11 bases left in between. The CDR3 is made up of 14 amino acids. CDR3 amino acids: CASSQSTGYQPQHF. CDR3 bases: TGCGCCAGCAGTCAGTCCACAGGGTATCAGCCCCAGCATTTT.

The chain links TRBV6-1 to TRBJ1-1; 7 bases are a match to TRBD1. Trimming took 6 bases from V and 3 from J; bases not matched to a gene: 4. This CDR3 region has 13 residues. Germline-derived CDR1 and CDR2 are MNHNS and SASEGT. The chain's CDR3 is CASSKQGYTEAFF. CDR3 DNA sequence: TGTGCCAGCAGCAAACAGGGGTACACTGAAGCTTTCTTT.

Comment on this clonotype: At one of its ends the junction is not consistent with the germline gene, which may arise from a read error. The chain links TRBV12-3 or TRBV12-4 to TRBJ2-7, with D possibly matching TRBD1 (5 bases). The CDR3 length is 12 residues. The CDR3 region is CASTLGVGEKNF. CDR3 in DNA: TGTGCCAGCACTTTAGGGGTGGGTGAAAAAAACTTC.

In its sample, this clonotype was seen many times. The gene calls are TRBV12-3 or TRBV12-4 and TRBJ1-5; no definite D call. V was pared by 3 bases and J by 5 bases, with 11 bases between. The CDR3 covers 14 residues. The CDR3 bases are TGTGCCAGCAGTTTTTGGGGAGGCGATCAGCCCCAGCATTTT. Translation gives CASSFWGGDQPQHF.

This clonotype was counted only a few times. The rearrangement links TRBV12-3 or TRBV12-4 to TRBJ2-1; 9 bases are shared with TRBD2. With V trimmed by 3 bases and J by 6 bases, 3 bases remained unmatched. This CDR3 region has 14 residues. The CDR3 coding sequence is TGTGCCAGCAGTTTCGCGGGGGGGTTCAATGAGCAGTTCTTC. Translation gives CASSFAGGFNEQFF.

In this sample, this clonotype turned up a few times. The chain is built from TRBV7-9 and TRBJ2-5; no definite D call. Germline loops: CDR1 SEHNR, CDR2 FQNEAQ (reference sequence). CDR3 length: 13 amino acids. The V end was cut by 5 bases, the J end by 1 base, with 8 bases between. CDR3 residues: CASSPSSQETQYF. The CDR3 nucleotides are TGTGCCAGCAGCCCAAGTAGCCAAGAGACCCAGTACTTC.

The CDR3 loop is CASSVVSADTQYF. The DNA for the CDR3 is TGTGCCAGCAGCGTAGTTAGCGCAGATACGCAGTATTTT. The chain joins TRBV9 to TRBJ2-3; possible D gene TRBD2, 5 bases. The V gene's germline CDR1 is SGDLS and CDR2 YYNGEE. This CDR3 has 13 residues. V was trimmed by 0 bases and J by 4 bases, leaving 6 bases between them.

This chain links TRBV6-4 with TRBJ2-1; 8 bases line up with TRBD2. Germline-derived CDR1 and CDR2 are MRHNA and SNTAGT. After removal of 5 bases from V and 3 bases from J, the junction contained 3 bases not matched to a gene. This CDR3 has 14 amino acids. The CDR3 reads CASSMSGGYNEQFF. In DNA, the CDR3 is TGTGCCAGCAGTATGAGCGGGGGCTACAATGAGCAGTTCTTC.

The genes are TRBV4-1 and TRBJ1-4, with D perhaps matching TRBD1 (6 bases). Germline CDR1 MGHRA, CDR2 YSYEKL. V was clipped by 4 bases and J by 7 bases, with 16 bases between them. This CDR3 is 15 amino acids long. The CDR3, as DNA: TGCGCCAGCAGCCTACGTGCGGGGGCCCGTGAAAAACTGTTTTTT. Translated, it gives CASSLRAGAREKLFF.

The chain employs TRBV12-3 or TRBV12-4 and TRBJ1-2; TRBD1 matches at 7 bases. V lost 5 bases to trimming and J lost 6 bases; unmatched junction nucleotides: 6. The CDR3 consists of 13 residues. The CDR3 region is CASSPGTVHGYTF. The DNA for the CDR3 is TGTGCCAGCAGTCCTGGGACAGTCCATGGCTACACCTTC.

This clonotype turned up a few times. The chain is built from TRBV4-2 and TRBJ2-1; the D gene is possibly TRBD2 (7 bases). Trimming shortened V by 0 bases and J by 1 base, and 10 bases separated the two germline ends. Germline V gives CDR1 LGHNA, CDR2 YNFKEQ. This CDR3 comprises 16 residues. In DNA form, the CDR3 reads TGTGCCAGCAGCCAAGATAAGGGGGGGTCCTACAATGAGCAGTTCTTC. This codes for CASSQDKGGSYNEQFF.

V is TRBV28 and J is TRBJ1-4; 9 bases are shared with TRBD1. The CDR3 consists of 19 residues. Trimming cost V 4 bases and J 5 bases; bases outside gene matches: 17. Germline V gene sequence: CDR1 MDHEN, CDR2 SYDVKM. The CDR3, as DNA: TGTGCCAGCAGTTCCTTGAGCGGGACAGGGTTTTACCTAAATGAAAAACTGTTTTTT. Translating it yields CASSSLSGTGFYLNEKLFF.

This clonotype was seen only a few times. The CDR3 DNA reads TGTGCCAGCAGCGGAATGGGACAGGGGAGGACTAATGAAAAACTGTTTTTT. The encoded protein is CASSGMGQGRTNEKLFF. The chain combines TRBV7-9 with TRBJ1-4; 10 positions match TRBD1. Looked up from germline, CDR1 is SEHNR and CDR2 is FQNEAQ (reference sequence). The CDR3 is made up of 17 amino acids. Trimming at V came to 5 bases and at J to 2 bases, leaving 8 bases not matched to a gene.

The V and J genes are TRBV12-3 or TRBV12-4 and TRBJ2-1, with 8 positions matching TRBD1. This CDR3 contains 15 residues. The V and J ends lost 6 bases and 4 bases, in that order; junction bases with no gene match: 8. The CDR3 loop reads CASSPRDRTYNEQFF. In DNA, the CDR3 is TGTGCCAGCAGCCCCCGGGACAGGACATACAATGAGCAGTTCTTC.

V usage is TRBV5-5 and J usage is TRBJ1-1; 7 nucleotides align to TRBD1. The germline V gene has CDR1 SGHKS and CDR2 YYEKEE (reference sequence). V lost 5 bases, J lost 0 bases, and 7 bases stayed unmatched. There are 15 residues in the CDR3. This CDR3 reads CASSPRGAMNTEAFF. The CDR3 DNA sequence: TGTGCCAGCAGTCCCAGGGGGGCGATGAACACTGAAGCTTTCTTT.

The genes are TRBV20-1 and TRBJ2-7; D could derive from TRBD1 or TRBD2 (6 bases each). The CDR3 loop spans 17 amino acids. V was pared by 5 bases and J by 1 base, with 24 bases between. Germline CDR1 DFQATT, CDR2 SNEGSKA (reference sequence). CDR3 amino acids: CSARSEGGRIGSYEQYV. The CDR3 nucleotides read TGCAGTGCTCGGTCCGAGGGGGGAAGGATTGGTTCCTACGAGCAGTACGTC.

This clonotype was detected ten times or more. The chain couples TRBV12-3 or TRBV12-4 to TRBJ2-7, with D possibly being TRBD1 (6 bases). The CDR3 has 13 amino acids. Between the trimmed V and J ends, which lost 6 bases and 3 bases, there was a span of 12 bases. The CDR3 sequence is CASSWDTHYEQYF. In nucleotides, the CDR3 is TGTGCCAGCAGCTGGGACACACACTACGAGCAGTACTTC.

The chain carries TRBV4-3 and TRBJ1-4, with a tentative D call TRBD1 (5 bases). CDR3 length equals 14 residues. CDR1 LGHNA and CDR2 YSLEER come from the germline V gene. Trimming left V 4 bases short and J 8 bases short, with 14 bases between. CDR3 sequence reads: CASSRARGGEKLFF. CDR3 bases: TGCGCCAGCAGCCGAGCACGTGGGGGGGAAAAACTGTTTTTT.

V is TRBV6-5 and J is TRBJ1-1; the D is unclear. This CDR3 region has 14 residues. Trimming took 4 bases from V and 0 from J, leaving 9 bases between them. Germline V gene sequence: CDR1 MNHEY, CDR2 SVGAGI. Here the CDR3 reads CASSFQPMNTEAFF. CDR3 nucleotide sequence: TGTGCCAGCAGTTTCCAACCAATGAACACTGAAGCTTTCTTT.